This passage covers 16 T cell receptor beta chains from one sample sequenced in a study of regulatory T cells in long-lasting Graves disease. Time point denoted: newly diagnosed GD, antithyroid drugs for less than 3 months. PBMCs provided the RNA from which the TCR library was made. Researchers made TCR beta libraries by using iRepertoire HTBI primers and running Arm-PCR on CDR3 regions. TCRdb reprocessed the multiplex PCR reads with MiXCR, giving one entry per CDR3 protein. This table holds over 400,000 distinct CDR3 sequences, around 13% found once. These data also formed part of another study, on T cells in Graves' hyperthyroidism and ophthalmopathy.

This specimen was peripheral blood mononuclear cells (PBMCs), taken at new diagnosis, from a patient treated with antithyroid drugs. These receptors were collected from a woman in her fifties or sixties with Graves disease.

The sample holds a few counts of this clonotype. The V gene is TRBV9, the J gene TRBJ2-2; no firm D call. Germline V lookup: CDR1 SGDLS, CDR2 YYNGEE. V was clipped by 3 bases and J by 8 bases, with 14 bases between them. The CDR3 loop spans 14 amino acids. The CDR3 coding sequence is TGTGCCAGCAGCGCAAATGGGGATTTAGGGGAGCTGTTTTTT. Its translation: CASSANGDLGELFF.

This clonotype was detected many times. The genes are TRBV5-1 and TRBJ2-2, with 9 bases matching TRBD1. Unmatched junction bases numbered 7, after V lost 4 bases and J lost 3 bases. This CDR3 region has 16 residues. Per the germline V gene, CDR1 is SGHRS and CDR2 is YFSETQ. The CDR3 DNA reads TGCGCCAGCAGCCCTCTGAGGACAGGGGACACCGGGGAGCTGTTTTTT. Its translation is CASSPLRTGDTGELFF.

The chain is built from TRBV20-1 and TRBJ1-6; 7 nucleotides match TRBD1. The CDR3 length is 15 residues. In germline, CDR1 is DFQATT, CDR2 SNEGSKA (reference sequence). The trim removed 4 bases at V and 5 bases at J, leaving 8 bases unmatched. The CDR3 protein is CSATSQGFDNSPLHF. The CDR3 DNA reads TGCAGTGCTACATCACAGGGGTTCGATAATTCACCCCTCCACTTT.

This clonotype was counted ten times or more. The chain uses TRBV11-2 and TRBJ2-7; D is possibly TRBD2 (5 bases). The CDR3 extends over 13 amino acids. Germline V gene sequence: CDR1 SGHAT, CDR2 FQNNGV. Trimming took off 6 bases at V and 3 bases at J, with 12 bases between the two ends. The CDR3 region has the DNA TGTGCCAGCAGACAACTAGGTAGCTACGAGCAGTACTTC. This sequence encodes CASRQLGSYEQYF. Variable domain in full (rest from reference TRBV11-2 and TRBJ2-7): EAGVAQSPRYKIIEKRQSVAFWCNPISGHATLYWYQQILGQGPKLLIQFQNNGVVDDSQLPKDRFSAERLKGVDSTLKIQPAKLEDSAVYLCASRQLGSYEQYFGPGTRLTVT.

This clonotype was observed at least ten times. This chain connects TRBV28 to TRBJ2-7, with D perhaps matching TRBD1 (5 bases). The CDR3 loop spans 14 amino acids. Per germline, CDR1 MDHEN and CDR2 SYDVKM. Trimming removed 6 bases at V and 2 bases at J, with 14 bases between. The CDR3 loop reads CASRTPQGAYEQYF. The CDR3 DNA sequence: TGTGCCAGCAGAACGCCACAAGGGGCCTACGAGCAGTACTTC.

The rearrangement links TRBV5-8 to TRBJ2-1; 10 bases fit TRBD2. The V segment lost 0 bases and the J segment 7 bases; nucleotides outside the gene matches: 4. The CDR3 is made up of 15 amino acids. Germline V gene data show CDR1 as SGHTS and CDR2 as YDEGEE. CDR3 in DNA: TGTGCCAGCAGCTTGGGTAGCGGGAGGCCGAATGAGCAGTTCTTC. Protein sequence: CASSLGSGRPNEQFF. Based on the CDR3 plus reference TRBV5-8 and TRBJ2-1, the full variable domain is EAGVTQSPTHLIKTRGQQATLRCSPISGHTSVYWYQQALGLGLQFLLWYDEGEERNRGNFPPRFSGRQFPNYSSELNVNALELEDSALYLCASSLGSGRPNEQFFGPGTRLTVL.

This clonotype was counted ten times or more. This chain links TRBV27 with TRBJ2-1, with TRBD1 as a possible D gene (5 bases). The CDR3 loop spans 16 amino acids. The V and J ends lost 2 bases and 8 bases respectively, with 19 bases between them. Germline CDR1 is MNHEY and CDR2 is SMNVEV (reference sequence). DNA of the CDR3: TGTGCCAGCAGTTTAGGTGGGCTAGGGGCCTCCTATGAGCAGTTCTTC. It is translated as CASSLGGLGASYEQFF.

This clonotype was found a few times. The chain has TRBV7-9 and TRBJ2-7; D gene uncertain. Trimming took off 5 bases at V and 12 bases at J, with 26 bases between the two ends. Per the germline V gene, CDR1 is SEHNR and CDR2 is FQNEAQ (reference sequence). This CDR3 spans 15 amino acids. The chain's CDR3 is CASSLSLGVLQGPYF. The CDR3 DNA reads TGTGCCAGCAGCCTATCACTGGGCGTGCTACAAGGGCCGTACTTC.

This clonotype was observed a few times. The rearrangement joins TRBV20-1 to TRBJ2-7; no clear D gene. CDR3 length: 13 amino acids. Per the germline V gene, CDR1 is DFQATT and CDR2 is SNEGSKA (reference sequence). V was cut by 1 base and J by 0 bases, with 7 bases left in between. CDR3 in DNA: TGCAGTGCTAGAGGGACGAGCTCCTACGAGCAGTACTTC. It codes for CSARGTSSYEQYF.

This clonotype was found many times. V usage is TRBV7-9 and J usage is TRBJ2-7; possible D gene TRBD1, 5 bases. The germline V and J ends were trimmed by 6 bases and 0 bases, with 12 bases remaining between them. The germline CDR1 and CDR2 sequences are SEHNR and FQNEAQ (reference sequence). CDR3 length: 14 residues. Here the CDR3 DNA reads TGTGCCAGCAGTTTTCAGGGAAGCTCCTACGAGCAGTACTTC. It translates to CASSFQGSSYEQYF.

This clonotype came up a few times. The chain links TRBV4-2 to TRBJ1-3, with TRBD1 matching over 7 bases. This CDR3 spans 18 amino acids. V trimming: 0 bases; J trimming: 1 base; junction bases outside the gene matches: 9. Per germline, CDR1 LGHNA and CDR2 YNFKEQ. CDR3 region: CASSQDMNRGGSGNTIYF. The DNA of the CDR3 is TGTGCCAGCAGCCAAGATATGAACAGGGGTGGATCTGGAAACACCATATATTTT.

This clonotype was counted at least ten times. The chain joins TRBV6-1 to TRBJ1-1, with D unresolved. Between the trimmed V and J ends, which lost 3 bases and 1 base, there was a span of 9 bases. Germline loops: CDR1 MNHNS, CDR2 SASEGT. The CDR3 sequence is 14 residues long. The DNA for the CDR3 is TGTGCCAGCAGTGAGAGCAGTTCGAACACTGAAGCTTTCTTT. The encoded protein is CASSESSSNTEAFF.

This clonotype was counted many times. The chain has TRBV2 and TRBJ1-2; D not resolved. The germline V gene encodes CDR1 SNHLY and CDR2 FYNNEI. The V and J ends lost 2 bases and 8 bases respectively, with 12 bases between them. This CDR3 spans 13 amino acids. CDR3 sequence: CASSETRTMGYTF. CDR3 DNA sequence: TGTGCCAGCAGTGAAACGAGAACTATGGGCTACACCTTC.

This clonotype was seen ten or more times. The chain combines TRBV7-2 with TRBJ2-7, with D possibly TRBD2 on 6 matching bases. The V gene's germline CDR1 is SGHTA and CDR2 FQGNSA. The CDR3 runs to 16 residues. V gave up 2 bases and J gave up 9 bases, with 23 bases separating them. DNA for the CDR3: TGTGCCAGCAGCTTAACCCCTTTCAGTGGGGCCGGGGGGCAGTACTTC. The encoded protein is CASSLTPFSGAGGQYF.

Many counts were recorded for this clonotype. The chain carries TRBV12-3 or TRBV12-4 and TRBJ1-6; no firm D call. The CDR3 length is 12 residues. V was shortened by 6 bases and J by 12 bases, with 12 bases between the two germline ends. The CDR3 DNA sequence: TGTGCCAGCAGGGACTGGTCGGGACCCCTCCACTTT. Its translation is CASRDWSGPLHF.

This clonotype was counted at least ten times. The J gene is TRBJ2-7, the V gene TRBV28; 7 positions match TRBD1. The CDR3 length is 16 residues. V was pared by 5 bases and J by 1 base, with 11 bases of the junction left unmatched. CDR1 is MDHEN and CDR2 is SYDVKM in the germline V gene. CDR3 sequence (DNA): TGTGCCAGCAGTACCTCCCGACAGGGCGGTTCCTACGAGCAGTACTTC. Encoded protein: CASSTSRQGGSYEQYF.